A single sample gave rise to the 23 T cell receptor beta chains below, sequenced in a study of blood T cell repertoires in COVID-19. Generated by immunoSEQ multiplex PCR, the TCRdb table keeps only in-frame clones and is missing some. This table holds 250,000 to 350,000 clones, roughly 89% found once. Sequencing was done on a sample of PBMCs or T cells enriched from blood (not recorded which). The receptors come from a woman between 40 and 50 years old who had recovered from COVID-19.

This clone was seen only once. The gene calls are TRBV9 and TRBJ2-2; D is possibly TRBD2 (5 bases). The V end was cut by 0 bases, the J end by 1 base, with 7 bases between. The germline gives CDR1 SGDLS, CDR2 YYNGEE. This CDR3 is built from 15 residues. Written as DNA, the CDR3 is TGTGCCAGCAGCGTAGGCGGACTGAACACCGGGGAGCTGTTTTTT. Protein: CASSVGGLNTGELFF.

The chain combines TRBV7-3 with TRBJ2-5; D not resolved. This CDR3 has 13 amino acids. Germline CDR1 SGHTA, CDR2 FQGTGA. V lost 5 bases to trimming and J lost 4 bases, with 11 bases between them. The CDR3 loop is CASSPTLGETQYF. In DNA form, the CDR3 reads TGTGCCAGCAGCCCTACGCTAGGAGAGACCCAGTACTTC.

This clone was counted at least ten times. CDR3 sequence (DNA): TGTGCCAGTAGTAAACGGACAGGGGGCCAGGGCTCCTACAATGAGCAGTTCTTC. Protein product: CASSKRTGGQGSYNEQFF. The chain employs TRBV19 and TRBJ2-1; 11 bases are shared with TRBD1. The junction had 8 bases not matched to a gene; V was cut back by 4 bases and J by 0 bases. CDR3 length: 18 residues. Per the germline V gene, CDR1 is LNHDA and CDR2 is SQIVND (reference sequence).

CDR3 sequence (DNA): TGTGCCAGCGCTCTTCCCTCGGGTACGCAGTATTTT. Residues: CASALPSGTQYF. The V call is TRBV28, the J call TRBJ2-3; D ambiguous. Trimming cost V 8 bases and J 8 bases, with 14 bases left between them. The CDR3 extends over 12 amino acids. Per germline, CDR1 MDHEN and CDR2 SYDVKM.

The chain carries TRBV15 and TRBJ2-3, with 8 bases matching TRBD2. The germline V gene has CDR1 LNHNV and CDR2 YYDKDF (reference sequence). Trimming removed 5 bases from V and 3 bases from J; junction bases left unmatched: 4. This CDR3 has 14 residues. Here the CDR3 DNA reads TGTGCCACCAGCCGGAGCGGGAGAACAGATACGCAGTATTTT. Its protein is CATSRSGRTDTQYF.

The chain combines TRBV19 with TRBJ1-1; TRBD1 matches at 7 bases. Germline values: CDR1 LNHDA, CDR2 SQIVND (reference sequence). The CDR3 has 14 amino acids. The junction had 3 bases not matched to a gene; V was cut back by 5 bases and J by 0 bases. The DNA of the CDR3 is TGTGCCAGTAGTCTGGGGACAGTGAACACTGAAGCTTTCTTT. It translates to CASSLGTVNTEAFF.

The chain employs TRBV7-9 and TRBJ2-5; 7 bases map to TRBD1. The V segment lost 1 base and the J segment 5 bases; nucleotides outside the gene matches: 7. Germline values: CDR1 SEHNR, CDR2 FQNEAQ (reference sequence). The CDR3 extends over 15 amino acids. The CDR3 loop reads CASSLEGTRGETQYF. The CDR3 nucleotides read TGTGCCAGCAGCTTAGAGGGGACCAGGGGGGAGACCCAGTACTTC.

The chain combines TRBV5-8 with TRBJ1-6; no firm D call. Germline assignment: CDR1 SGHTS and CDR2 YDEGEE. V was shortened by 1 base and J by 2 bases, with 7 bases between the two germline ends. This CDR3 is 15 amino acids long. CDR3 residues: CASSLLAAYNSPLHF. CDR3 coding DNA: TGTGCCAGCAGCTTGTTGGCAGCCTATAATTCACCCCTCCACTTT.

The chain employs TRBV15 and TRBJ2-1, with 9 bases aligning to TRBD2. The CDR3 is 16 amino acids. Germline assignment: CDR1 LNHNV and CDR2 YYDKDF (reference sequence). V lost 3 bases, J lost 5 bases, and 8 bases stayed unmatched. The CDR3 loop reads CATSSRKAGGNNEQFF. The DNA for the CDR3 is TGTGCCACCAGCAGTAGGAAGGCGGGAGGGAACAATGAGCAGTTCTTC.

This clone was observed a handful of times. J is TRBJ2-7 and V is TRBV7-3; 9 nucleotides match TRBD2. The V and J ends lost 1 base and 3 bases, in that order; junction bases with no gene match: 16. The germline gives CDR1 SGHTA, CDR2 FQGTGA. CDR3 length: 19 residues. CDR3 sequence: CASSLKGTSNPVGFYEQYF. For the CDR3, the DNA is TGTGCCAGCAGCTTAAAGGGGACTAGCAACCCCGTGGGGTTCTACGAGCAGTACTTC.

This chain connects TRBV18 to TRBJ2-3; D may be TRBD2 (6 bases). CDR3 size: 18 residues. The V end was cut by 3 bases, the J end by 5 bases, with 24 bases between. From germline, CDR1 is KGHSH and CDR2 LQKENI. CDR3: CASSPLFSRGSPQDTQYF. The CDR3, as DNA: TGTGCCAGCTCACCTCTGTTTTCTCGGGGGTCCCCTCAAGATACGCAGTATTTT.

V is TRBV2 and J is TRBJ2-1; 13 positions agree with TRBD2. The CDR3 length is 15 residues. V dropped 5 bases and J dropped 3; count of bases not matched to a gene: 1. Germline V lookup: CDR1 SNHLY, CDR2 FYNNEI. CDR3 DNA: TGTGCCAGCAGTCGACTAGCGGGAGGCTACAATGAGCAGTTCTTC. The encoded protein is CASSRLAGGYNEQFF.

The CDR3 bases are TGTGCCAGCAGTTACTACGGGACTAGCACCCAATCCAGGGAGACCCAGTACTTC. It encodes CASSYYGTSTQSRETQYF. The J gene is TRBJ2-5, the V gene TRBV27; 9 bases are shared with TRBD2. Per the germline V gene, CDR1 is MNHEY and CDR2 is SMNVEV (reference sequence). Germline trimming cut 4 bases from V and 5 bases from J; bases unmatched to any gene: 17. The CDR3 loop spans 18 amino acids.

The chain carries TRBV28 and TRBJ2-1; 7 bases agree with TRBD2. Germline V gene data show CDR1 as MDHEN and CDR2 as SYDVKM. The CDR3 covers 15 residues. The trim removed 5 bases at V and 8 bases at J, leaving 12 bases unmatched. The CDR3 nucleotides are TGTGCCAGCAGTCCCCGCGGGAAGCGGGATTATGAGCAGTTCTTC. Translated, it gives CASSPRGKRDYEQFF. The entire variable domain, with the rest obtained from reference TRBV28 and TRBJ2-1, is as follows: DVKVTQSSRYLVKRTGEKVFLECVQDMDHENMFWYRQDPGLGLRLIYFSYDVKMKEKGDIPEGYSVSREKKERFSLILESASTNQTSMYLCASSPRGKRDYEQFFGPGTRLTVL.

This rearrangement joins TRBV29-1 to TRBJ2-5, with 11 bases aligning to TRBD2. The CDR3 runs to 12 residues. The J segment lost 5 bases and the V segment lost 5 bases, leaving 1 base of the junction unmatched. Per germline, CDR1 SQVTM and CDR2 ANQGSEA. The CDR3 nucleotides are TGCAGCGTTACTAGCGGGAGTGAGACCCAGTACTTC. It codes for CSVTSGSETQYF. Complete variable domain (other parts from reference TRBV29-1 and TRBJ2-5): SAVISQKPSRDICQRGTSLTIQCQVDSQVTMMFWYRQQPGQSLTLIATANQGSEATYESGFVIDKFPISRPNLTFSTLTVSNMSPEDSSIYLCSVTSGSETQYFGPGTRLLVL.

The gene calls are TRBV28 and TRBJ1-1, with D perhaps TRBD1 (6 bases). In germline, CDR1 is MDHEN, CDR2 SYDVKM. Trimming left V 6 bases short and J 11 bases short, with 16 bases between. The CDR3 is 12 amino acids. CDR3 protein: CASRPGGRGAFF. In DNA, the CDR3 is TGTGCCAGCAGGCCGGGGGGGCGAGGGGCTTTCTTT.

The V gene is TRBV5-1, the J gene TRBJ2-7; 9 nucleotides match TRBD1. This CDR3 spans 15 amino acids. CDR1 is SGHRS, CDR2 YFSETQ, per germline. The V and J ends lost 4 bases and 7 bases, in that order; junction bases with no gene match: 12. The CDR3 DNA reads TGCGCCAGCAGCGTTGCGGGACAGGGTCGAGGTGAGCAGTACTTC. This codes for CASSVAGQGRGEQYF.

The chain joins TRBV12-3 or TRBV12-4 to TRBJ1-5, with D uncertain. The germline V and J ends were trimmed by 2 bases and 4 bases, with 6 bases remaining between them. The CDR3 consists of 13 residues. CDR3 nucleotide sequence: TGTGCCAGCAGTTTAAATCCAAATCAGCCCCAGCATTTT. Protein: CASSLNPNQPQHF.

The CDR3 loop is CASSPAAGSIYEQYF. The CDR3 DNA sequence: TGTGCCAGCTCACCCGCCGCGGGAAGTATTTACGAGCAGTACTTC. The gene calls are TRBV18 and TRBJ2-7; D may be TRBD2 (6 bases). This CDR3 is 15 amino acids long. Germline V lookup: CDR1 KGHSH, CDR2 LQKENI. V lost 3 bases and J lost 4, with 16 bases in between.

The chain joins TRBV7-2 to TRBJ1-1, with TRBD1 matching over 7 bases. The J segment lost 0 bases and the V segment lost 5 bases, leaving 3 bases of the junction unmatched. The CDR3 length is 14 residues. CDR1 and CDR2 from the germline V gene are SGHTA and FQGNSA. The CDR3 DNA reads as TGTGCCAGCAGCCCCGGGACAGTGAACACTGAAGCTTTCTTT. It yields the protein CASSPGTVNTEAFF.

The chain uses TRBV19 and TRBJ1-5; no firm D call. The CDR3 extends over 14 amino acids. V dropped 5 bases and J dropped 7 bases, with 15 bases sitting between them. CDR1 and CDR2 from the germline V gene are LNHDA and SQIVND (reference sequence). Written as DNA, the CDR3 is TGTGCCAGTAGTTCTGCCCGGGGAGGCCAGCCCCAGCATTTT. It yields the protein CASSSARGGQPQHF.

The CDR3 sequence is CASSYIAALGRNEQFF. The DNA for the CDR3 is TGCGCCAGCAGTTATATAGCGGCCCTCGGCCGTAATGAGCAGTTCTTC. The chain recombines TRBV5-1 with TRBJ2-1, with a weak D call TRBD2 (6 bases). CDR1 is SGHRS and CDR2 is YFSETQ in the germline V gene. The CDR3 totals 16 residues. V was cut by 5 bases and J by 7 bases, with 22 bases left in between. Drawing the rest from reference TRBV5-1 and TRBJ2-1, the complete variable domain is KAGVTQTPRYLIKTRGQQVTLSCSPISGHRSVSWYQQTPGQGLQFLFEYFSETQRNKGNFPGRFSGRQFSNSRSEMNVSTLELGDSALYLCASSYIAALGRNEQFFGPGTRLTVL.

The chain carries TRBV18 and TRBJ1-5; tentative D call: TRBD1 (5 bases). This CDR3 is 14 amino acids long. V shed 2 bases and J shed 1 base, with 6 bases lying between them. The V gene's germline CDR1 is KGHSH and CDR2 LQKENI. CDR3 sequence: CASSPGGSNQPQHF. CDR3 coding DNA: TGTGCCAGCTCACCAGGGGGGAGCAATCAGCCCCAGCATTTT. Using reference TRBV18 and TRBJ1-5 for the parts outside the CDR3, the full variable domain is NAGVMQNPRHLVRRRGQEARLRCSPMKGHSHVYWYRQLPEEGLKFMVYLQKENIIDESGMPKERFSAEFPKEGPSILRIQQVVRGDSAAYFCASSPGGSNQPQHFGDGTRLSIL.